The 26 T cell receptor beta chains below were found in one sample sequenced in a study of regulatory T cells in long-lasting Graves disease (dated by TCRdb to the early 2020s). To prepare the library, multiplex PCR was applied. The sample was run on an Illumina HiSeq 4000. iRepertoire HTBI primers and Arm-PCR amplification of CDR3 regions were used to construct TCR beta libraries. Through fastp at Q25 and MiXCR, TCRdb rebuilt clones from the public reads, retaining in-frame beta chains. Merged by CDR3 protein, the rows form single entries marked with the most common genes and DNA. The sample profile shows some 460,000 distinct CDR3 sequences; under 20% of them were found once. The top ten hold 12% of the sample. In light of the paper, this sample's time point label describes: newly diagnosed GD, antithyroid drugs for less than 3 months. RNA was extracted from PBMCs in TRIzol for both TCR sequencing and RNA sequencing.

These data also formed part of another study, on T cells in Graves' hyperthyroidism and ophthalmopathy.

The sample in question was peripheral blood mononuclear cells (PBMCs), obtained at new diagnosis, from a patient treated with antithyroid drugs. All receptors come from a middle-aged man with Graves disease. Donor details come from another sample of the same person, matched by shared clones.

This clonotype was seen a few times. The V call is TRBV11-2, the J call TRBJ2-7, with D perhaps matching TRBD2 (5 bases). CDR1 is SGHAT and CDR2 is FQNNGV in the germline V gene. V was trimmed by 0 bases and J by 7 bases, leaving 10 bases between them. The length of the CDR3 is 13 residues. The CDR3: CASSLETSGEQYF. CDR3 bases: TGTGCCAGCAGCTTAGAAACATCGGGGGAGCAGTACTTC.

This clonotype was observed at least ten times. The chain carries TRBV20-1 and TRBJ2-7; 7 bases map to TRBD2. With V trimmed by 1 base and J by 3 bases, 12 bases remained unmatched. Germline V CDR1 and CDR2: DFQATT, SNEGSKA (reference sequence). This CDR3 region has 16 residues. The CDR3 sequence: CSARALHRDYLYEQYF. CDR3 in DNA: TGCAGTGCTAGAGCGCTTCACCGGGACTACCTCTACGAGCAGTACTTC.

The gene calls are TRBV11-2 and TRBJ1-2; 11 bases map to TRBD1. This CDR3 is 18 amino acids long. Germline V gene sequence: CDR1 SGHAT, CDR2 FQNNGV. J gave up 4 bases and V 6 bases, and 16 bases lay outside the gene matches. DNA of the CDR3: TGTGCCAGCAGTTCAGGGACAGGGGGTGTTAATCCTGGCTATGGCTACACCTTC. It translates to CASSSGTGGVNPGYGYTF.

The V and J genes are TRBV6-2 or TRBV6-3 and TRBJ2-5; D ambiguous. CDR3 length equals 13 residues. CDR1 is MNHEY, CDR2 SVGEGT, per germline. The germline V and J ends were trimmed by 3 bases and 4 bases, with 9 bases remaining between them. The CDR3 spells CASSYFLGETQYF. DNA for the CDR3: TGTGCCAGCAGTTATTTCCTGGGAGAGACCCAGTACTTC.

This clonotype has a count of ten or more. The V call is TRBV12-3 or TRBV12-4, the J call TRBJ2-5, with D possibly matching TRBD2 (5 bases). The CDR3 runs 14 residues. Deletions cut 3 bases from V and 5 bases from J, with 13 bases between. The CDR3 nucleotides read TGTGCCAGCAGTTTCCGAGCCGGGATCGAGACCCAGTACTTC. Its translation: CASSFRAGIETQYF.

For this clonotype: Since a much larger clone is just one base distant, this may be a read error. The chain has TRBV28 and TRBJ2-1; 9 bases line up with TRBD1. The CDR3 totals 15 residues. The V and J ends lost 8 bases and 8 bases, in that order; junction bases with no gene match: 13. Germline loops: CDR1 MDHEN, CDR2 SYDVKM. CDR3 DNA sequence: TGTGCCAGCGGCAGCACGGGACAGGGTCAGCATGAGCAGTTCTTC. Amino acid sequence: CASGSTGQGQHEQFF.

The chain has TRBV10-3 and TRBJ1-1; D call uncertain. Trimming cost V 3 bases and J 5 bases, with 7 bases left between them. The CDR3 contains 12 residues. Per the germline V gene, CDR1 is ENHRY and CDR2 is SYGVKD. CDR3 coding DNA: TGTGCCATCAGTGAAGAGTGGACTGAAGCTTTCTTT. It is translated as CAISEEWTEAFF.

This clonotype was seen more than once but under ten times. The gene calls are TRBV19 and TRBJ1-1, with D possibly being TRBD1 (5 bases). CDR1 is LNHDA and CDR2 is SQIVND in the germline V gene (reference sequence). Trimming took off 4 bases at V and 2 bases at J, with 14 bases between the two ends. The CDR3 loop spans 15 amino acids. CDR3 protein: CASSNPGKVNTEAFF. The DNA for the CDR3 is TGTGCCAGTAGTAATCCAGGGAAAGTTAACACTGAAGCTTTCTTT.

This chain uses TRBV2 with TRBJ2-7; TRBD1 agrees at 12 bases. Unmatched junction bases numbered 2, after V lost 3 bases and J lost 5 bases. CDR3 length: 14 amino acids. The germline gives CDR1 SNHLY, CDR2 FYNNEI. CDR3 in amino acids: CASSEGQGANEQYF. As DNA, the CDR3 is TGTGCCAGCAGTGAGGGACAGGGGGCAAACGAGCAGTACTTC.

Details on this clonotype: This likely stems from a read error, as it lies one base from a far larger clone. The chain links TRBV2 to TRBJ2-3; 10 nucleotides line up with TRBD2. The DNA end lines up better with TRBJ2-1; the J call may be wrong. Germline V CDR1 and CDR2: SNHLY, FYNNEI. The CDR3 has 16 amino acids. CDR3 in DNA: TGTGCCAGCAGTGATCACCTAGCGGGAGAGCCCCCTGAGCAGTTCTTC. It is translated as CASSDHLAGEPPEQFF.

Ten or more counts support this clonotype. The chain joins TRBV12-3 or TRBV12-4 to TRBJ1-1; no reliable D call. Trimming cost V 3 bases and J 3 bases, with 8 bases left between them. The CDR3 loop spans 13 amino acids. This CDR3 reads CASSFKRDTEAFF. CDR3 sequence (DNA): TGTGCCAGCAGTTTTAAAAGGGACACTGAAGCTTTCTTT.

This clonotype has only a few counts. The rearrangement links TRBV10-3 to TRBJ1-6; D might be TRBD1 (6 bases). CDR1 and CDR2 from the germline V gene are ENHRY and SYGVKD. The CDR3 is made up of 15 amino acids. V was shortened by 3 bases and J by 6 bases, with 12 bases between the two germline ends. The CDR3 DNA sequence: TGTGCCATCAGTGACAGGGGCGCACCTAATTCACCCCTCCACTTT. Translating it yields CAISDRGAPNSPLHF.

This clonotype appeared many times. The V gene is TRBV10-3, the J gene TRBJ2-7; a weak D match, TRBD1 (6 bases). CDR1 is ENHRY and CDR2 is SYGVKD in the germline V gene. The V end was cut by 2 bases, the J end by 0 bases, with 11 bases between. The CDR3 has 15 amino acids. This chain's CDR3 is CAISEPHRASYEQYF. The CDR3 DNA reads TGTGCCATCAGTGAGCCGCACAGGGCCTCCTACGAGCAGTACTTC.

The table lists this clonotype with a count of one. J is TRBJ2-7 and V is TRBV7-2; 7 bases fit TRBD1. The CDR3 sequence is 14 residues long. Trimming removed 4 bases from V and 5 bases from J; junction bases left unmatched: 8. Germline lookup yields CDR1 SGHTA and CDR2 FQGNSA. The CDR3 DNA reads as TGTGCCAGCAGCTCCAGGGGGTACGGGCACGAGCAGTACTTC. Its protein product is CASSSRGYGHEQYF.

Concerning this clonotype: At one end, the junction sequence differs from germline, possibly due to a read error. The chain recombines TRBV20-1 with TRBJ2-3; D gene unclear. Per the germline V gene, CDR1 is DFQATT and CDR2 is SNEGSKA (reference sequence). This CDR3 has 10 residues. The CDR3 loop reads CGATRTSQYF. CDR3 DNA sequence: TGCGGTGCTACCAGGACGTCGCAGTATTTT.

This clonotype was found many times. V gene TRBV7-3 combines with J gene TRBJ2-1; 10 bases agree with TRBD2. The CDR3 spans 13 residues. V gave up 5 bases and J gave up 10 bases; unmatched junction bases: 5. The germline CDR1 and CDR2 sequences are SGHTA and FQGTGA. The CDR3 DNA reads as TGTGCCAGCAGCAGAGGACTAGCGGAAGAGCAGTTCTTC. Protein sequence: CASSRGLAEEQFF.

V usage is TRBV2 and J usage is TRBJ2-3; 9 nucleotides match TRBD2. The V segment lost 6 bases and the J segment 3 bases; nucleotides outside the gene matches: 7. This CDR3 is 15 amino acids long. CDR1 and CDR2 from the germline V gene are SNHLY and FYNNEI. Here the CDR3 DNA reads TGTGCCAGCAGCGCCCTAGCGGGGAGGACAGATACGCAGTATTTT. Protein product: CASSALAGRTDTQYF.

This clonotype was seen ten or more times. The V call is TRBV28, the J call TRBJ2-3, with D unclear. Trimming took off 6 bases at V and 3 bases at J, with 10 bases between the two ends. The CDR3 loop spans 13 amino acids. Germline V gene lookup returns CDR1 MDHEN and CDR2 SYDVKM. CDR3 in DNA: TGTGCCAGCAGGGTCGGGCGAACAGATACGCAGTATTTT. Translated, it gives CASRVGRTDTQYF.

The V call is TRBV3-1, the J call TRBJ2-7, with 11 nucleotides matching TRBD2. V shed 4 bases and J 2 bases; nucleotides not matched to a gene: 7. The CDR3 has 16 residues. CDR1 is LGHDT, CDR2 YNNKEL, per germline (reference sequence). CDR3 sequence reads: CASSPAGTSGTYEQYF. The CDR3 bases are TGTGCCAGCAGCCCCGCCGGGACTAGCGGCACCTACGAGCAGTACTTC.

This clonotype was seen a few times. The CDR3, as DNA: TGTGCCAGCAGCTTGGACCCCGACGCCGGGGAGCTGTTTTTT. Its protein is CASSLDPDAGELFF. The chain couples TRBV5-4 to TRBJ2-2; D not certain. Germline CDR1 is SGHNT and CDR2 is YYREEE (reference sequence). The CDR3 totals 14 residues. V was pared by 0 bases and J by 6 bases, with 9 bases between.

This clonotype was found a few times. The chain joins TRBV20-1 to TRBJ2-5; TRBD2 agrees at 8 bases. The CDR3 has 16 amino acids. CDR1 and CDR2 (germline): DFQATT, SNEGSKA (reference sequence). J was trimmed by 1 base and V by 5 bases; bases with no gene match: 12. CDR3 sequence reads: CSAPHLGGDLQETQYF. The CDR3 DNA sequence: TGCAGTGCTCCCCACCTCGGGGGGGATCTCCAAGAGACCCAGTACTTC.

In its sample, this clonotype was seen a few times. The chain uses TRBV5-1 and TRBJ2-2, with D unclear. The CDR3 extends over 16 amino acids. V was shortened by 0 bases and J by 7 bases, with 16 bases between the two germline ends. Germline V gene data show CDR1 as SGHRS and CDR2 as YFSETQ. The CDR3, as DNA: TGCGCCAGCAGCTTGGGTCAGTCTACCGGGCTCGGGGAGCTGTTTTTT. Protein sequence: CASSLGQSTGLGELFF.

There are many counts of this clonotype. The chain couples TRBV30 to TRBJ2-5; unclear D gene. The CDR3 totals 15 residues. Between the trimmed V and J ends, which lost 5 bases and 4 bases, there was a span of 20 bases. Looked up from germline, CDR1 is GTSNPN and CDR2 is SVGIG (reference sequence). The CDR3, as DNA: TGTGCCTGGTTATCCGTGGGTCATGATGGAGAGACCCAGTACTTC. Encoded protein: CAWLSVGHDGETQYF.

This clonotype was picked up many times. The rearrangement links TRBV28 to TRBJ2-1; 7 positions agree with TRBD1. The CDR3 covers 21 residues. Germline V gene data show CDR1 as MDHEN and CDR2 as SYDVKM. Trimming took 5 bases from V and 7 from J; bases not matched to a gene: 29. The CDR3 protein is CASSDPKLVTGTAEGRNEQFF. CDR3 nucleotide sequence: TGTGCCAGCAGTGACCCCAAGCTTGTAACCGGGACAGCGGAAGGAAGGAATGAGCAGTTCTTC.

In this sample, this clonotype turned up many times. The rearrangement uses TRBV19 and TRBJ1-5; D gene unclear. There are 15 residues in the CDR3. The V gene's germline CDR1 is LNHDA and CDR2 SQIVND (reference sequence). Trimming left V 8 bases short and J 6 bases short, with 20 bases between. This CDR3 reads CASRYISAVAQPQHF. The CDR3 nucleotides read TGTGCCAGTCGTTACATCTCGGCGGTGGCTCAGCCCCAGCATTTT.

This clonotype occurred many times. J is TRBJ2-7 and V is TRBV12-3 or TRBV12-4; maybe TRBD1 (6 bases). The CDR3 sequence is 13 residues long. The V end was cut by 5 bases, the J end by 3 bases, with 11 bases between. CDR3 sequence: CASSRDRIYEQYF. Here the CDR3 DNA reads TGTGCCAGCAGTCGCGACAGGATCTACGAGCAGTACTTC.